The 10 T cell receptor beta chains below come from one sample, sequenced in a study of CD8 T cells in Susac syndrome. Random hexamers were used to reverse transcribe the RNA input (about 0.5 to 1 ug). From the immunoSEQ multiplex PCR reads, TCRdb called clonotypes with MiXCR, one entry per CDR3 protein. The sample records roughly 200,000 distinct CDR3 sequences, around 95% being singletons. Sequencing was carried out using CD4+ T cells from PBMCs. These receptors were obtained from a human donor with multiple sclerosis.

This chain connects TRBV2 to TRBJ1-1; D remains ambiguous. The V end was cut by 6 bases, the J end by 8 bases, with 10 bases between. The CDR3 spans 11 residues. The germline V gene encodes CDR1 SNHLY and CDR2 FYNNEI. CDR3 residues: CASSERIEAFF. As DNA, the CDR3 is TGTGCCAGCAGCGAAAGAATAGAAGCTTTCTTT.

The chain combines TRBV7-2 with TRBJ2-5; 10 nucleotides agree with TRBD2. Germline assignment: CDR1 SGHTA and CDR2 FQGNSA. V lost 0 bases to trimming and J lost 7 bases; unmatched junction nucleotides: 5. This CDR3 region has 15 residues. The DNA of the CDR3 is TGTGCCAGCAGCTTAGCAGCGGGGGGGCCTGTGACCCAGTACTTC. This encodes CASSLAAGGPVTQYF.

The chain combines TRBV20-1 with TRBJ2-3, with D possibly matching TRBD2 (5 bases). The V end lost 4 bases, the J end lost 4 bases, and 15 bases lay between the germline ends. Germline V gene data show CDR1 as DFQATT and CDR2 as SNEGSKA (reference sequence). The CDR3 is 14 residues long. The CDR3 DNA is TGCAGTGCTAAGGAGGCCCCGAGGGCAGATACGCAGTATTTT. As protein: CSAKEAPRADTQYF.

The chain links TRBV11-2 to TRBJ1-6; D is ambiguous. The germline V gene encodes CDR1 SGHAT and CDR2 FQNNGV. The CDR3 length is 15 residues. V lost 5 bases and J lost 5, with 13 bases in between. CDR3: CASSREGLNNSPLHF. The CDR3 DNA follows: TGTGCCAGCAGCCGGGAAGGACTGAATAATTCACCCCTCCACTTT.

Written as DNA, the CDR3 is TGTGCCTGGAGTGTACGGGTTACGGGGGTGCATCAGCCCCAGCATTTT. Translating gives CAWSVRVTGVHQPQHF. The chain combines TRBV30 with TRBJ1-5, with D perhaps TRBD1 (5 bases). Trimming pared 0 bases from V and 5 bases from J, leaving 17 bases between. The CDR3 totals 16 residues. Looked up from germline, CDR1 is GTSNPN and CDR2 is SVGIG (reference sequence).

The chain has TRBV29-1 and TRBJ1-2; D unresolved. The CDR3 covers 12 residues. Per the germline V gene, CDR1 is SQVTM and CDR2 is ANQGSEA. Trimming removed 7 bases from V and 4 bases from J, with 13 bases in between. The CDR3 nucleotides read TGCAGCGCCGTACCGGGGTCCTATGGCTACACCTTC. This encodes CSAVPGSYGYTF.

The gene calls are TRBV4-3 and TRBJ2-1; 8 positions agree with TRBD1. The CDR3 loop spans 16 amino acids. Germline CDR1 reads LGHNA; CDR2 reads YSLEER. J lost 3 bases, V lost 1 base, and 5 bases had no gene match. DNA of the CDR3: TGCGCCAGCAGCCAAGGGACAGGGATTTTCTACAATGAGCAGTTCTTC. It yields the protein CASSQGTGIFYNEQFF.

The chain has TRBV7-2 and TRBJ2-5; possibly TRBD2 for D (5 bases). Germline V gene data show CDR1 as SGHTA and CDR2 as FQGNSA. The CDR3 contains 15 residues. V lost 4 bases to trimming and J lost 4 bases, with 16 bases between them. CDR3 in amino acids: CASSSAPGGRETQYF. CDR3 coding DNA: TGTGCCAGCAGCTCTGCCCCCGGTGGGAGAGAGACCCAGTACTTC.

The CDR3 spells CSATPPRPQRNEQFF. CDR3 DNA: TGCAGTGCCACCCCCCCCAGGCCCCAAAGAAATGAGCAGTTCTTC. The rearrangement links TRBV20-1 to TRBJ2-1; no reliable D call. CDR3 size: 15 residues. Trimming took off 6 bases at V and 7 bases at J, with 22 bases between the two ends. From germline, CDR1 is DFQATT and CDR2 SNEGSKA (reference sequence).

This clonotype was seen only a few times. The chain employs TRBV18 and TRBJ2-3; D unclear. The V and J ends lost 3 bases and 2 bases respectively, with 6 bases between them. Germline V gene lookup returns CDR1 KGHSH and CDR2 LQKENI. The length of the CDR3 is 13 residues. CDR3 sequence: CASSPGDTDTQYF. The CDR3 DNA follows: TGTGCCAGCTCACCCGGAGACACAGATACGCAGTATTTT.